This T cell receptor beta chain was captured in a study of T cell repertoires in cytomegalovirus infection. Background on the study: The public TCR beta signatures pointed to both CMV infection and matching HLA type. Findings and caveats of the study: Clonotype analysis showed dominance of the ex vivo response by HLA-C-restricted CMV-specific TCR beta clonotypes. Using cumulative public TCR beta family frequency, the authors identified those who carried CMV together with the relevant HLA.

CDR1 and CDR2 (germline): KGHDR, SFDVKD. The CDR3 has 14 residues. V was trimmed by 0 bases and J by 3 bases, leaving 7 bases between them. This clonotype was seen more than once but under ten times. Antigen unknown. TCRdb processed the reads anew with MiXCR; each CDR3 protein has one entry. This sample has around 750,000 distinct CDR3 sequences, with approximately 29% found just once. The chain couples TRBV24-1 to TRBJ1-2; TRBD1 is a possible D gene (5 bases). This TCR was recovered from a human donor in good health (CMV status not recorded). Some clones in this sample may be carry-over from other donors' samples. The sample was cultured CD8+ T cells from PBMCs, taken from culture after CMV antigen stimulation. CDR3 amino acids: CATSDLDSYYGYTF. The CDR3 DNA reads as TGTGCCACCAGTGATTTGGACAGCTACTATGGCTACACCTTC.